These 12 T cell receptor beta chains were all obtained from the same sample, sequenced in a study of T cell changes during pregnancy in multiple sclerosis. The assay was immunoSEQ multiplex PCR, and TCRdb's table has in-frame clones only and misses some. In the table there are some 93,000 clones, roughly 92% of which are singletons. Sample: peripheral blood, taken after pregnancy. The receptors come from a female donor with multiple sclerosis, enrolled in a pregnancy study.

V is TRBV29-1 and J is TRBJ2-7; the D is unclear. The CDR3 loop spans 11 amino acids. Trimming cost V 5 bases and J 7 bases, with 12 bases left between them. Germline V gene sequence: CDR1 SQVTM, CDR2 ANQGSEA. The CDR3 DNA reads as TGCAGCGTTTCACAGTTACGGGAGCAGTACTTC. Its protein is CSVSQLREQYF.

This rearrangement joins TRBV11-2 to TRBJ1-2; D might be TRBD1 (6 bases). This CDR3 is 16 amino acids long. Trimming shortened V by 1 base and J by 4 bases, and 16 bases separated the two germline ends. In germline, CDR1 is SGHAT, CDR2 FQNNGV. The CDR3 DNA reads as TGTGCCAGCAGCTTAGTTAGGGGGGGCGCAGGCTATGGCTACACCTTC. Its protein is CASSLVRGGAGYGYTF.

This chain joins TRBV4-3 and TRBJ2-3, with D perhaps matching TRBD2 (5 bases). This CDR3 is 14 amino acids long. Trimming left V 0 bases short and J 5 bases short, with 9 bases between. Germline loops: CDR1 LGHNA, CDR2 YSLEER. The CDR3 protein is CASSQDARGDTQYF. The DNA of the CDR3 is TGCGCCAGCAGCCAAGACGCTCGGGGAGATACGCAGTATTTT.

DNA of the CDR3: TGTGCCAGCAGCTTACAGGCCCCGAACACTGAAGCTTTCTTT. Translation gives CASSLQAPNTEAFF. This chain connects TRBV7-9 to TRBJ1-1; D is uncertain. CDR1 is SEHNR, CDR2 FQNEAQ, per germline (reference sequence). The germline V and J ends were trimmed by 2 bases and 1 base, with 8 bases remaining between them. This CDR3 region has 14 residues.

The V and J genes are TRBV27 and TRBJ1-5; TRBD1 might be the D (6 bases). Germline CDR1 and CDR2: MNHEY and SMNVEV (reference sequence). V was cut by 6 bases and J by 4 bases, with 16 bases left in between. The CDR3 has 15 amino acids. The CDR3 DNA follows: TGTGCCAGCAGCCCTGGACAGCGGGGGAATCAGCCCCAGCATTTT. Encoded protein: CASSPGQRGNQPQHF.

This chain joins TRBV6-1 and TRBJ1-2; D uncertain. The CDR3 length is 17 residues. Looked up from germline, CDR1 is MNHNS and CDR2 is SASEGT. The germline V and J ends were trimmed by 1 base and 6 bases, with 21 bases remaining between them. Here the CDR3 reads CASSEGGGLLPLDGYTF. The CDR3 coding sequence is TGTGCCAGCAGTGAAGGAGGTGGTTTATTGCCTCTCGATGGCTACACCTTC.

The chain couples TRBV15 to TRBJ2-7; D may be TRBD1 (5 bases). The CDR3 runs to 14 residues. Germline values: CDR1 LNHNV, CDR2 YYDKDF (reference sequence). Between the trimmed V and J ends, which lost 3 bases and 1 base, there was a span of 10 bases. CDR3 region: CATSSRGFSYEQYF. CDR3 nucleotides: TGTGCCACCAGCAGTAGGGGCTTTTCCTACGAGCAGTACTTC.

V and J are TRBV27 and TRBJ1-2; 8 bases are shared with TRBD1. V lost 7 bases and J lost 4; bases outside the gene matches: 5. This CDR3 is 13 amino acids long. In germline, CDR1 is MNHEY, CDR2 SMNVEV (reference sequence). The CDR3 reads CASTRTGSYGYTF. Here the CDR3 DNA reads TGTGCCAGCACTAGGACAGGGAGCTATGGCTACACCTTC.

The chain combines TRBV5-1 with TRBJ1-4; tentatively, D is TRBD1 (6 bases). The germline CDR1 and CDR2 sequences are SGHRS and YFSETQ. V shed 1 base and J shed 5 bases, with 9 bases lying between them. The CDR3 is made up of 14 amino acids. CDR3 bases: TGCGCCAGCAGCTTGACAGGGCTAAATGAAAAACTGTTTTTT. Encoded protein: CASSLTGLNEKLFF. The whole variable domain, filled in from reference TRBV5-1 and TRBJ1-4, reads KAGVTQTPRYLIKTRGQQVTLSCSPISGHRSVSWYQQTPGQGLQFLFEYFSETQRNKGNFPGRFSGRQFSNSRSEMNVSTLELGDSALYLCASSLTGLNEKLFFGSGTQLSVL.

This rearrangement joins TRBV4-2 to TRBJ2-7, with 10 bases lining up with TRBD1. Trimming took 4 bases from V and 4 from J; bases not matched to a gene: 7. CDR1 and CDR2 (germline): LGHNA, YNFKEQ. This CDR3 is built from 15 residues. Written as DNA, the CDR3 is TGTGCCAGCAGCCGCTGGACAGGGGGACTATACGAGCAGTACTTC. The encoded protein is CASSRWTGGLYEQYF.

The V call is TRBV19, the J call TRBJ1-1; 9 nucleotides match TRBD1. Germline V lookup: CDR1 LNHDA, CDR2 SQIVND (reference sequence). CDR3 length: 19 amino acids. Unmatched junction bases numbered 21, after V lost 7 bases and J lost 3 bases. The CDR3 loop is CASIFNVGRRDREDTEAFF. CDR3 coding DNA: TGTGCCAGTATCTTTAATGTGGGACGCCGGGACAGGGAAGACACTGAAGCTTTCTTT. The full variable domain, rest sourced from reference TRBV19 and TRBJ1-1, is DGGITQSPKYLFRKEGQNVTLSCEQNLNHDAMYWYRQDPGQGLRLIYYSQIVNDFQKGDIAEGYSVSREKKESFPLTVTSAQKNPTAFYLCASIFNVGRRDREDTEAFFGQGTRLTVV.

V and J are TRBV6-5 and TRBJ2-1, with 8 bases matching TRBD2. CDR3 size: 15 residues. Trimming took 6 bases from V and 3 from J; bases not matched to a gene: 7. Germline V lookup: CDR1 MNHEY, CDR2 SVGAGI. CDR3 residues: CASSPGGAFYNEQFF. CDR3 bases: TGTGCCAGCAGCCCCGGGGGGGCTTTCTACAATGAGCAGTTCTTC.